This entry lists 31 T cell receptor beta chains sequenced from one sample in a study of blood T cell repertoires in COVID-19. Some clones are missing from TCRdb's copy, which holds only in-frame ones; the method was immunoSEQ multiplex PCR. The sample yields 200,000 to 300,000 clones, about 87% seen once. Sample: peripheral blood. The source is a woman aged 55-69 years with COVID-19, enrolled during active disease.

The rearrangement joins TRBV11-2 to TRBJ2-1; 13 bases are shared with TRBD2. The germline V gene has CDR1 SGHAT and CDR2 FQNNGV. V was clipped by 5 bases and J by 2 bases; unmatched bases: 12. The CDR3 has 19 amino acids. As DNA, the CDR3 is TGTGCCAGCAGCCTTGCCCTCCGGGGGACTAGCGGGACCTACAATGAGCAGTTCTTC. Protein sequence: CASSLALRGTSGTYNEQFF.

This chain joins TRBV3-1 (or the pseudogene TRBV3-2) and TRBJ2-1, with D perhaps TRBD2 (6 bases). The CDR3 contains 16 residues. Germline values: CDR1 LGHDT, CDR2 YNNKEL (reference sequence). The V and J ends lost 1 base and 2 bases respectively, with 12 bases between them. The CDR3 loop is CASSQGAGNTYNEQFF. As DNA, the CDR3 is TGTGCCAGCAGCCAAGGGGCGGGAAACACCTACAATGAGCAGTTCTTC.

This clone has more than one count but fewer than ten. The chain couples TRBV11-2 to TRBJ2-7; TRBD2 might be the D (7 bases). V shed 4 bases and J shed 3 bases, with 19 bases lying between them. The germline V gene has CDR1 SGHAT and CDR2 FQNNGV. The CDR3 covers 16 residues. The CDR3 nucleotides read TGTGCCAGCAGCTCCCTATGGGCGGGGGCCGGCTACGAGCAGTACTTC. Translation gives CASSSLWAGAGYEQYF.

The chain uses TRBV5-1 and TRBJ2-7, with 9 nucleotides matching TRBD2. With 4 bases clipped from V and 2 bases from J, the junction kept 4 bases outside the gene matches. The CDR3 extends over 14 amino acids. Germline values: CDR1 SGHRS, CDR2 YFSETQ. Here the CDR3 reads CASSHASGAYEQYF. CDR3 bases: TGCGCCAGCAGCCATGCTAGCGGGGCCTACGAGCAGTACTTC.

Written as DNA, the CDR3 is TGCGCCAGCAGTCTGACGGGGGGCTCAGACACCGGGGAGCTGTTTTTT. Its protein product is CASSLTGGSDTGELFF. This rearrangement joins TRBV10-2 to TRBJ2-2; D possibly corresponds to TRBD2 (7 bases). Germline V gene lookup returns CDR1 WSHSY and CDR2 SAAADI. V dropped 5 bases and J dropped 3 bases, with 16 bases sitting between them. This CDR3 region has 16 residues.

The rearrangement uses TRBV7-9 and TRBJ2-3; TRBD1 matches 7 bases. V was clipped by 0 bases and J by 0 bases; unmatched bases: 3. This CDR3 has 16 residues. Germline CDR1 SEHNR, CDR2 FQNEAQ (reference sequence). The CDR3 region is CASSLAETGSTDTQYF. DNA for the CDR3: TGTGCCAGCAGCTTAGCAGAGACAGGGAGCACAGATACGCAGTATTTT.

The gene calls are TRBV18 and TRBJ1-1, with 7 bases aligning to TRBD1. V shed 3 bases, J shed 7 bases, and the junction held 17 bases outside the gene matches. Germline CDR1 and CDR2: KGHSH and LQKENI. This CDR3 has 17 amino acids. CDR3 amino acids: CASSPYRQGREMGEAFF. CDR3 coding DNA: TGTGCCAGCTCACCTTACAGACAGGGTAGGGAGATGGGTGAAGCTTTCTTT.

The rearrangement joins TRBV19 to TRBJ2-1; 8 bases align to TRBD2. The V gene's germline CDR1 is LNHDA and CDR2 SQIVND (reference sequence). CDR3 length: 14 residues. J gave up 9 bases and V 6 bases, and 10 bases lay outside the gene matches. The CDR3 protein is CASSLGLERSEQFF. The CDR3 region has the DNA TGTGCCAGTAGCCTGGGACTAGAGAGGAGTGAGCAGTTCTTC.

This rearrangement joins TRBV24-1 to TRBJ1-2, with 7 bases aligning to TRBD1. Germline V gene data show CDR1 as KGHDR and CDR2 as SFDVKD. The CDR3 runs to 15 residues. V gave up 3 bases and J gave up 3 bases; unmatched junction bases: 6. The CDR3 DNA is TGTGCCACCAGTGATGGGGACAGATCCCACTATGGCTACACCTTC. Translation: CATSDGDRSHYGYTF.

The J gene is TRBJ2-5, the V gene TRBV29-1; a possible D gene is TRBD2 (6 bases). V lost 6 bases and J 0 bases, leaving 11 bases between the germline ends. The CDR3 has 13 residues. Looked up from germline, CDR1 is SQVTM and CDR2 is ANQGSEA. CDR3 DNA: TGCAGCGTGAGGGCGGGACACCAAGAGACCCAGTACTTC. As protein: CSVRAGHQETQYF.

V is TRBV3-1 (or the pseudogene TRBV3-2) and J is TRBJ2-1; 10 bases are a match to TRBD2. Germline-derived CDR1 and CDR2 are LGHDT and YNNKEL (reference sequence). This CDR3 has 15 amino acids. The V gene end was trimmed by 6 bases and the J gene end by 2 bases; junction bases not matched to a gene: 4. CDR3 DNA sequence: TGTGCCAGCAGGTTTAGCGGGAGGACCTACAATGAGCAGTTCTTC. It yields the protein CASRFSGRTYNEQFF.

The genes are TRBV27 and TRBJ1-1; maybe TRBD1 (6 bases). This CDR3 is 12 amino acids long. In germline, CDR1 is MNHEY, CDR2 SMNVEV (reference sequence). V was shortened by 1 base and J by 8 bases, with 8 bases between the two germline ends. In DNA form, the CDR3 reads TGTGCCAGCAGTTTATGGGGGCGGGAAGCTTTCTTT. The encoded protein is CASSLWGREAFF.

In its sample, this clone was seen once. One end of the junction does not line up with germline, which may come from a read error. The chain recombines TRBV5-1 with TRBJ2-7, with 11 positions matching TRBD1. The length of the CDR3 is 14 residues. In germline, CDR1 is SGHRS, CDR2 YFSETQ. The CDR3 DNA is TGCGCCAGCAACTTGAGGACAGGGGGCAACGAGCAGTACTTC. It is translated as CASNLRTGGNEQYF.

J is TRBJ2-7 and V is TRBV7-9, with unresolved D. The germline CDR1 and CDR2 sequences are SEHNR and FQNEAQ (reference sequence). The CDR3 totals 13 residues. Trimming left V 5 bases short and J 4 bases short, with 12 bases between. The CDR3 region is CASSPTRLYEQYF. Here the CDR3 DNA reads TGTGCCAGCAGCCCCACGAGGCTGTACGAGCAGTACTTC.

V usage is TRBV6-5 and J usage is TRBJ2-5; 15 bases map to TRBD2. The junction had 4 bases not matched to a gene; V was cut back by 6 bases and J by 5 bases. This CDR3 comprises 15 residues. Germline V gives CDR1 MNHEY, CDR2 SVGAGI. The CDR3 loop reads CASSRGTSGRETQYF. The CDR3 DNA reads TGTGCCAGCAGCCGCGGGACTAGCGGGAGGGAGACCCAGTACTTC.

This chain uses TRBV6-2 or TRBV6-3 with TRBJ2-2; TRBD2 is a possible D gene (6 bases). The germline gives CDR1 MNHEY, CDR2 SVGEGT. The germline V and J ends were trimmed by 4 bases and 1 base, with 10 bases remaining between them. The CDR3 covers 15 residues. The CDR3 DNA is TGTGCCAGCAGTTTGCTAGCGCGGAACACCGGGGAGCTGTTTTTT. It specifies CASSLLARNTGELFF.

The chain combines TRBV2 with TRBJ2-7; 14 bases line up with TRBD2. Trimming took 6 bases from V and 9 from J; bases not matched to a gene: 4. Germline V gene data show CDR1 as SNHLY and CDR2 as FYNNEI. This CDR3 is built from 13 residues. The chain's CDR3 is CASRGTSGSSQYF. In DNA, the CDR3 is TGTGCCAGCAGAGGGACTAGCGGGAGTTCGCAGTACTTC.

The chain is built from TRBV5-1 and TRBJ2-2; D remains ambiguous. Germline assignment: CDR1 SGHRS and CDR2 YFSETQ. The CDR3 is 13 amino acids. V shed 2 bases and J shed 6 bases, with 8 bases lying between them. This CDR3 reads CASSFREAGELFF. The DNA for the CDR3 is TGCGCCAGCAGCTTCCGAGAGGCCGGGGAGCTGTTTTTT. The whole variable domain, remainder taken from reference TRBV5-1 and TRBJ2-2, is KAGVTQTPRYLIKTRGQQVTLSCSPISGHRSVSWYQQTPGQGLQFLFEYFSETQRNKGNFPGRFSGRQFSNSRSEMNVSTLELGDSALYLCASSFREAGELFFGEGSRLTVL.

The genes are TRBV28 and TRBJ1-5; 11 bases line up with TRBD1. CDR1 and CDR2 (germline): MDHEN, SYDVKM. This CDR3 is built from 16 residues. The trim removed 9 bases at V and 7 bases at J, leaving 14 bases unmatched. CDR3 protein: CASSGTGGTQGQPQHF. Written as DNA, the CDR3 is TGTGCCAGTTCTGGGACAGGGGGTACGCAGGGGCAGCCCCAGCATTTT.

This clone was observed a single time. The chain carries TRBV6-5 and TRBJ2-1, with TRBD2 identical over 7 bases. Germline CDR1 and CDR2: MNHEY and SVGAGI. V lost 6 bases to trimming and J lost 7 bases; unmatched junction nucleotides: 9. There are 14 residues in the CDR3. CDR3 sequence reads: CASSRGAGDNEQFF. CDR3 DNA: TGTGCCAGCAGCCGCGGGGCGGGAGATAATGAGCAGTTCTTC.

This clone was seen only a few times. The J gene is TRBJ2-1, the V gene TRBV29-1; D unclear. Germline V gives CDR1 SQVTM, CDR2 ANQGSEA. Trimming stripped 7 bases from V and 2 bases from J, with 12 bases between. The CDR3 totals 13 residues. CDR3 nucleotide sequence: TGCAGCGCCCGTGGTCGGGCCTACAATGAGCAGTTCTTC. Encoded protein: CSARGRAYNEQFF.

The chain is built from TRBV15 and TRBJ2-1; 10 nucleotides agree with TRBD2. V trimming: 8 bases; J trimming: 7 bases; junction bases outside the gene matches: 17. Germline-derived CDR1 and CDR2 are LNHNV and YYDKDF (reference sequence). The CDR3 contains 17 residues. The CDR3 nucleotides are TGTGCCACCTCTAGCGGGAGTACGCTAGCGGGTGGGAATGAGCAGTTCTTC. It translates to CATSSGSTLAGGNEQFF.

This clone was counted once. DNA of the CDR3: TGTGCCAGCATCCACGAGGTGGATTCACCCCTCCACTTT. This encodes CASIHEVDSPLHF. V and J are TRBV6-5 and TRBJ1-6; no reliable D call. CDR3 length: 13 amino acids. CDR1 is MNHEY and CDR2 is SVGAGI in the germline V gene. V shed 7 bases and J shed 8 bases, with 12 bases lying between them.

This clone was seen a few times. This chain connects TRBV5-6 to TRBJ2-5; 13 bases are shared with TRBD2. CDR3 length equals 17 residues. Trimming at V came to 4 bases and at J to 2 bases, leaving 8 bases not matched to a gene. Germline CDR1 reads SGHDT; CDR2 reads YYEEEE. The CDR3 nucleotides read TGTGCCAGCAGCCTGGGTCCGACTAGCGGGAGGCAAGAGACCCAGTACTTC. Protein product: CASSLGPTSGRQETQYF.

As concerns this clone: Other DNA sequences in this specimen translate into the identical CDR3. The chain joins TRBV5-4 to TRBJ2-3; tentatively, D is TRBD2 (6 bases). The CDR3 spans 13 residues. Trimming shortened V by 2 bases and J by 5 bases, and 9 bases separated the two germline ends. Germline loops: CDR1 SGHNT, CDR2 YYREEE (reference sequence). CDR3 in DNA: TGTGCCAGCAGCTTAGCGGGTGGAGATACGCAGTATTTT. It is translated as CASSLAGGDTQYF.

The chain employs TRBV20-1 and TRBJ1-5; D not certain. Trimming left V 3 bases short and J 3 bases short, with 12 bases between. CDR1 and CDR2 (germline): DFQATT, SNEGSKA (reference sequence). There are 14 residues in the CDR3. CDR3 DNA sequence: TGCAGTGCTAGTAAAGCCCCTGCCAATCAGCCCCAGCATTTT. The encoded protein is CSASKAPANQPQHF.

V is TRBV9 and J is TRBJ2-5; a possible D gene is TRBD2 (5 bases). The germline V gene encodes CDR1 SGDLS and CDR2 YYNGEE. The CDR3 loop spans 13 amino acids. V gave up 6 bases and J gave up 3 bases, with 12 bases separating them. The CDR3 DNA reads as TGTGCCAGCACTAGAGCCGGGGAAGAGACCCAGTACTTC. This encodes CASTRAGEETQYF. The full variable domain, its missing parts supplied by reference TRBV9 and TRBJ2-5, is DSGVTQTPKHLITATGQRVTLRCSPRSGDLSVYWYQQSLDQGLQFLIQYYNGEERAKGNILERFSAQQFPDLHSELNLSSLELGDSALYFCASTRAGEETQYFGPGTRLLVL.

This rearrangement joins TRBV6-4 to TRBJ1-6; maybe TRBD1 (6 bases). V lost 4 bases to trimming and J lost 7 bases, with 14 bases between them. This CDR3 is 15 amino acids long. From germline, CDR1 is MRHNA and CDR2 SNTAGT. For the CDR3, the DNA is TGTGCCAGCAGTGTAGACCGGGACACAAATTCACCCCTCCACTTT. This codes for CASSVDRDTNSPLHF.

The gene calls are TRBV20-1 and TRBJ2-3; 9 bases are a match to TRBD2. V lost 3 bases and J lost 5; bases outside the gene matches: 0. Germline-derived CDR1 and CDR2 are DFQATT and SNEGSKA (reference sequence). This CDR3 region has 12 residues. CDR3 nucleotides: TGCAGTGCTAGTAGCGGGAGAGATACGCAGTATTTT. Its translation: CSASSGRDTQYF.

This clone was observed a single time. DNA of the CDR3: TGTGCCAGCAGTCGCAAGGGACAGGGGGCGCGTTACCCTGAAGCTTTCTTT. Translation gives CASSRKGQGARYPEAFF. V is TRBV6-2 or TRBV6-3 and J is TRBJ1-1; 12 bases are shared with TRBD1. The CDR3 runs to 17 residues. CDR1 is MNHEY and CDR2 is SVGEGT in the germline V gene. The trim removed 5 bases at V and 6 bases at J, leaving 13 bases unmatched.

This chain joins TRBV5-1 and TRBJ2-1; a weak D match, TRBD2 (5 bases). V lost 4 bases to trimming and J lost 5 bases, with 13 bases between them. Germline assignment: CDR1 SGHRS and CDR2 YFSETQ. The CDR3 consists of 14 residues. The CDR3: CASSPEPGNNEQFF. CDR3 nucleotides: TGCGCCAGCAGCCCTGAACCGGGAAACAATGAGCAGTTCTTC.